This TCR beta chain was recovered during a study of blood T cell repertoires in COVID-19. Background on the study: Material from acute and convalescent COVID-19 was sourced from the United States, Italy and Spain. T cells, B-cell-depleted T cells, or PBMCs supplied cDNA or gDNA.

As handled by the study authors: By means of reference gene primer amplification, nucleated cell counts were estimated. TCRdb keeps only in-frame clones here, not all; method: immunoSEQ multiplex PCR. V and J calls and clone size are copied from that table; D and trimming were computed from the DNA. Seen here are about 440,000 clones, 75% to 90% observed once, and the top ten hold over 4%. Germline CDR1 reads LGHDT; CDR2 reads YNNKEL (reference sequence). V gave up 7 bases and J gave up 5 bases, with 11 bases separating them. The CDR3 is 12 residues long. Sequenced: peripheral blood. This TCR came from a woman between 25 and 40 years old with acute or convalescent COVID-19. The V call is TRBV3-1 (or the pseudogene TRBV3-2), the J call TRBJ2-5; D not resolved. The CDR3 loop reads CASNLKEETQYF. CDR3 nucleotides: TGTGCCAGCAACCTTAAAGAGGAGACCCAGTACTTC.